This T cell receptor beta chain was recorded in a study of T-cell reconstitution after alpha-beta-depleted transplantation in children. TCRbeta library construction was performed incorporating unique molecular identifiers. Each CDR3 protein gets one entry after TCRdb re-called the PCR reads with MiXCR. The sample has roughly 76,000 distinct CDR3 sequences, around 9.9% seen once. J gave up 4 bases and V 5 bases, and 13 bases lay outside the gene matches. The CDR3 contains 16 residues. This clonotype was picked up a small number of times. The chain joins TRBV12-3 or TRBV12-4 to TRBJ1-2; 7 bases agree with TRBD1. The clonotype comes from a boy aged 10-17 years with acute myeloid leukemia, due to receive a stem cell transplant. The sample consisted of PBMCs, taken before TCRalphabeta/CD19-depleted stem cell transplant. In nucleotides, the CDR3 is TGTGCCAGCAGTAGAGGAGAGGGGGCTTTTGGCTATGGCTACACCTTC. Translating gives CASSRGEGAFGYGYTF.